These 25 T cell receptor beta chains originate from one sample sequenced in a study of early stage breast cancer tumors. Libraries were prepared by immunoSEQ multiplex PCR; TCRdb keeps only in-frame clonotypes and omits some of them. Of almost 55,000 clones listed, 75% to 95% are singletons. Sequencing was done on a sample of blood. These receptors were taken from a person between 65 and 80 years old with breast cancer.

The rearrangement links TRBV7-2 to TRBJ2-2; D call uncertain. Germline CDR1 SGHTA, CDR2 FQGNSA. Trimming took off 1 base at V and 7 bases at J, with 16 bases between the two ends. This CDR3 spans 16 amino acids. CDR3 region: CASSLGSGRRSGELFF. CDR3 DNA: TGTGCCAGCAGCTTAGGTTCCGGCAGAAGGAGCGGGGAGCTGTTTTTT. Supplemented by reference TRBV7-2 and TRBJ2-2, the full variable domain reads GAGVSQSPSNKVTEKGKDVELRCDPISGHTALYWYRQSLGQGLEFLIYFQGNSAPDKSGLPSDRFSAERTGGSVSTLTIQRTQQEDSAVYLCASSLGSGRRSGELFFGEGSRLTVL.

The genes are TRBV18 and TRBJ1-2; 12 nucleotides agree with TRBD1. V lost 3 bases to trimming and J lost 5 bases; unmatched junction nucleotides: 4. The CDR3 totals 15 residues. Germline CDR1 KGHSH, CDR2 LQKENI. The CDR3 sequence is CASSPGQGAEYGYTF. CDR3 DNA sequence: TGTGCCAGCTCACCGGGACAGGGGGCGGAATATGGCTACACCTTC.

This chain links TRBV27 with TRBJ1-2; tentatively, D is TRBD1 (6 bases). Per germline, CDR1 MNHEY and CDR2 SMNVEV (reference sequence). The CDR3 contains 14 residues. V was shortened by 8 bases and J by 4 bases, with 17 bases between the two germline ends. CDR3 nucleotide sequence: TGTGCCAGCGCCCGAGGGGGAACCAGCTATGGCTACACCTTC. The encoded protein is CASARGGTSYGYTF.

The CDR3 nucleotides read TGTGCCAGTAGTATTCGGGCTAGCGGGGGAGAGAATGAGCAGTTCTTC. It is translated as CASSIRASGGENEQFF. This chain uses TRBV19 with TRBJ2-1, with 10 bases lining up with TRBD2. This CDR3 contains 16 residues. The germline V gene has CDR1 LNHDA and CDR2 SQIVND (reference sequence). The trim removed 3 bases at V and 7 bases at J, leaving 9 bases unmatched.

This clone was seen only once. The chain links TRBV2 to TRBJ2-3, with D perhaps TRBD2 (5 bases). The CDR3 totals 15 residues. V shed 2 bases and J shed 4 bases, with 13 bases lying between them. Germline CDR1 reads SNHLY; CDR2 reads FYNNEI. CDR3 sequence (DNA): TGTGCCAGCAGTGAAATCGGGTGGCGGGCAGATACGCAGTATTTT. Protein product: CASSEIGWRADTQYF.

This chain uses TRBV9 with TRBJ2-7, with 10 positions matching TRBD1. Trimming took 0 bases from V and 4 from J; bases not matched to a gene: 7. The CDR3 extends over 16 amino acids. Germline CDR1 and CDR2: SGDLS and YYNGEE. Here the CDR3 reads CASSVASTGGVYEQYF. In DNA form, the CDR3 reads TGTGCCAGCAGCGTAGCCTCGACAGGGGGCGTTTACGAGCAGTACTTC.

This chain joins TRBV4-2 and TRBJ1-6, with D perhaps matching TRBD1 (6 bases). Trimming cost V 0 bases and J 9 bases, with 12 bases left between them. From germline, CDR1 is LGHNA and CDR2 YNFKEQ. This CDR3 is built from 15 residues. The CDR3 DNA is TGTGCCAGCAGCCAAGAACAGGGTCATACTTCACCCCTCCACTTT. This encodes CASSQEQGHTSPLHF.

The rearrangement links TRBV2 to TRBJ1-4; D call uncertain. Trimming took off 7 bases at V and 8 bases at J, with 14 bases between the two ends. CDR3 length: 13 residues. From germline, CDR1 is SNHLY and CDR2 FYNNEI. CDR3 protein: CASTRGEDEKLFF. The CDR3 bases are TGTGCCAGCACGCGGGGTGAGGACGAAAAACTGTTTTTT.

The chain links TRBV2 to TRBJ2-1, with D possibly matching TRBD2 (7 bases). Trimming cost V 6 bases and J 9 bases, with 24 bases left between them. Germline V lookup: CDR1 SNHLY, CDR2 FYNNEI. The CDR3 is made up of 16 amino acids. CDR3 bases: TGTGCCAGCAGACCAAGACTAGCCGGGGGGCGGGGTGAGCAGTTCTTC. Its translation: CASRPRLAGGRGEQFF. Variable domain in full (rest from reference TRBV2 and TRBJ2-1): EPEVTQTPSHQVTQMGQEVILRCVPISNHLYFYWYRQILGQKVEFLVSFYNNEISEKSEIFDDQFSVERPDGSNFTLKIRSTKLEDSAMYFCASRPRLAGGRGEQFFGPGTRLTVL.

J is TRBJ1-4 and V is TRBV19; the D gene is possibly TRBD1 (6 bases). This CDR3 contains 14 residues. Per the germline V gene, CDR1 is LNHDA and CDR2 is SQIVND (reference sequence). V was trimmed by 6 bases and J by 8 bases, leaving 16 bases between them. In DNA, the CDR3 is TGTGCCAGTAGCCGACAGGATAAGAGAGAAAAACTGTTTTTT. Protein sequence: CASSRQDKREKLFF.

The chain couples TRBV18 to TRBJ1-5; perhaps TRBD1 as D (5 bases). Looked up from germline, CDR1 is KGHSH and CDR2 is LQKENI. The V end lost 3 bases, the J end lost 6 bases, and 15 bases lay between the germline ends. The CDR3 length is 15 residues. The CDR3 is CASSPGDFTLQPQHF. The CDR3 nucleotides read TGTGCCAGCTCACCGGGGGACTTCACCCTTCAGCCCCAGCATTTT.

CDR3 DNA sequence: TGTGCCAGCTCACGTAAGGAGAGCTCTGGAAACACCATATATTTT. Protein: CASSRKESSGNTIYF. The chain is built from TRBV18 and TRBJ1-3; D is unresolved. This CDR3 spans 15 amino acids. The V end lost 4 bases, the J end lost 0 bases, and 10 bases lay between the germline ends. The germline V gene encodes CDR1 KGHSH and CDR2 LQKENI.

This sequence joins TRBV19 and TRBJ1-4; D unresolved. Germline loops: CDR1 LNHDA, CDR2 SQIVND (reference sequence). The germline V and J ends were trimmed by 7 bases and 8 bases, with 20 bases remaining between them. CDR3 length equals 15 residues. In DNA, the CDR3 is TGTGCCAGTACCCTTTGGGAGGCAGGCCGGGAAAAACTGTTTTTT. It is translated as CASTLWEAGREKLFF.

The V gene is TRBV5-6, the J gene TRBJ1-6; the D is unclear. The CDR3 runs to 14 residues. The V gene's germline CDR1 is SGHDT and CDR2 YYEEEE. Between the trimmed V and J ends, which lost 2 bases and 8 bases, there was a span of 11 bases. CDR3 sequence: CASSLSAAYSPLHF. In DNA form, the CDR3 reads TGTGCCAGCAGCTTATCTGCGGCATATTCACCCCTCCACTTT.

The rearrangement uses TRBV28 and TRBJ1-3; D remains ambiguous. Germline V gene lookup returns CDR1 MDHEN and CDR2 SYDVKM. The CDR3 sequence is 15 residues long. Trimming pared 8 bases from V and 0 bases from J, leaving 14 bases between. The CDR3 DNA sequence: TGTGCCAGCTCGTCCGGGGTTGTCTCTGGAAACACCATATATTTT. Protein: CASSSGVVSGNTIYF.

This rearrangement joins TRBV10-1 to TRBJ1-2; tentative D call: TRBD1 (5 bases). V was trimmed by 5 bases and J by 4 bases, leaving 11 bases between them. Per the germline V gene, CDR1 is WNHNN and CDR2 is SYGVQD (reference sequence). CDR3 length: 13 amino acids. Here the CDR3 reads CASSRDRSYGYTF. The CDR3 nucleotides are TGCGCCAGCAGTCGAGACAGAAGCTATGGCTACACCTTC.

The chain uses TRBV19 and TRBJ2-2; D call uncertain. Germline lookup yields CDR1 LNHDA and CDR2 SQIVND (reference sequence). There are 16 residues in the CDR3. Trimming cost V 4 bases and J 0 bases, with 12 bases left between them. The CDR3 loop is CASSTLGGANTGELFF. CDR3 nucleotides: TGTGCCAGTAGTACCCTCGGCGGAGCGAACACCGGGGAGCTGTTTTTT.

In DNA form, the CDR3 reads TGTGCCAGCAGCTTCCAAAACAGGGAAACGCAGTATTTT. Its protein is CASSFQNRETQYF. This sequence joins TRBV7-2 and TRBJ2-3; TRBD1 might be the D (6 bases). The CDR3 consists of 13 residues. Germline V gives CDR1 SGHTA, CDR2 FQGNSA. Between the trimmed V and J ends, which lost 3 bases and 9 bases, there was a span of 13 bases.

V is TRBV6-5 and J is TRBJ1-2; a possible D gene is TRBD1 (6 bases). Deletions cut 7 bases from V and 7 bases from J, with 16 bases between. The CDR3 covers 13 residues. Germline V CDR1 and CDR2: MNHEY, SVGAGI. The CDR3 nucleotides read TGTGCCAGCAACGAGGGTTTACAGGGTGGCTACACCTTC. It is translated as CASNEGLQGGYTF.

The rearrangement uses TRBV10-3 and TRBJ1-1; possibly TRBD1 for D (6 bases). Germline CDR1 ENHRY, CDR2 SYGVKD. There are 15 residues in the CDR3. Trimming shortened V by 3 bases and J by 1 base, and 12 bases separated the two germline ends. The CDR3 DNA follows: TGTGCCATCAGTGATGAAGGCAGGGGGAACACTGAAGCTTTCTTT. Its protein product is CAISDEGRGNTEAFF.

The chain is built from TRBV29-1 and TRBJ2-4; possibly TRBD1 for D (5 bases). The V gene's germline CDR1 is SQVTM and CDR2 ANQGSEA. The CDR3 loop spans 18 amino acids. Trimming removed 0 bases at V and 0 bases at J, with 18 bases between. The CDR3 DNA follows: TGCAGCGTTGAAGATCAGGGCGGAAAGGGATTAGCCAAAAACATTCAGTACTTC. It specifies CSVEDQGGKGLAKNIQYF. The full variable domain, in which reference TRBV29-1 and TRBJ2-4 provide the parts outside the CDR3, is SAVISQKPSRDICQRGTSLTIQCQVDSQVTMMFWYRQQPGQSLTLIATANQGSEATYESGFVIDKFPISRPNLTFSTLTVSNMSPEDSSIYLCSVEDQGGKGLAKNIQYFGAGTRLSVL.

The chain uses TRBV19 and TRBJ2-4; D is uncertain. This CDR3 is 16 amino acids long. V was cut by 3 bases and J by 7 bases, with 19 bases left in between. From germline, CDR1 is LNHDA and CDR2 SQIVND (reference sequence). This CDR3 is CASSILVSQNGNIQYF. The CDR3 coding sequence is TGTGCCAGTAGTATTTTAGTCTCCCAGAACGGGAACATTCAGTACTTC.

V usage is TRBV6-1 and J usage is TRBJ2-1; the match to TRBD2 covers 11 bases. Trimming removed 8 bases from V and 4 bases from J; junction bases left unmatched: 1. The length of the CDR3 is 13 residues. The germline V gene has CDR1 MNHNS and CDR2 SASEGT. CDR3 in amino acids: CASPSGGYNEQFF. For the CDR3, the DNA is TGTGCCAGCCCTAGCGGGGGGTACAATGAGCAGTTCTTC.

V usage is TRBV19 and J usage is TRBJ2-7, with 7 bases matching TRBD1. CDR3 length: 14 residues. J gave up 4 bases and V 5 bases, and 8 bases lay outside the gene matches. From germline, CDR1 is LNHDA and CDR2 SQIVND (reference sequence). This CDR3 reads CASSSRDSPYEQYF. The CDR3 DNA reads as TGTGCCAGTAGTTCAAGGGACAGCCCTTACGAGCAGTACTTC.

The V gene is TRBV7-6, the J gene TRBJ2-5; the match to TRBD2 covers 8 bases. The J segment lost 3 bases and the V segment lost 4 bases, leaving 4 bases of the junction unmatched. The V gene's germline CDR1 is SGHVS and CDR2 FNYEAQ. The CDR3 loop spans 14 amino acids. The CDR3 DNA follows: TGTGCCAGCAGCTCGGGGGGGATAGAAGAGACCCAGTACTTC. Its protein product is CASSSGGIEETQYF.